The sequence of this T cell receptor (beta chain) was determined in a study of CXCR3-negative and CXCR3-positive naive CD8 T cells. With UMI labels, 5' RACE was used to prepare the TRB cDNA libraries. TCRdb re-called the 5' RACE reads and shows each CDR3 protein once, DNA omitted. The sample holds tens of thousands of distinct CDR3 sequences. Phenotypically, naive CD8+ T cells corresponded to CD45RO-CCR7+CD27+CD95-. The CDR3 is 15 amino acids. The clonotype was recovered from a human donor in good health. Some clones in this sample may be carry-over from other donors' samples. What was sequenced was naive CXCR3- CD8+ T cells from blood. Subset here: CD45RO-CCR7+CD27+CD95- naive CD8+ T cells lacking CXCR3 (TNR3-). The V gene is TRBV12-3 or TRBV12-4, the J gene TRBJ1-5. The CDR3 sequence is CASSLWENSNQPQHF.